This paragraph covers one TCR beta chain sequence. As originally analysed: Amplified reference gene primers provided the basis for estimating nucleated cell counts. Only in-frame clones appear in the TCRdb table, and some are missing; sequencing was by immunoSEQ multiplex PCR. The V and J calls and clone size are taken from that table; D and trimming were inferred from the DNA. The sample holds just over 650,000 clones, about nine tenths seen once. This specimen comes from a study of blood T cell repertoires in COVID-19. Overall study: Acute and convalescent COVID-19 samples came from the United States, Italy and Spain. T cells, B-cell-depleted T cells, or PBMCs supplied cDNA or gDNA.

Sequencing was done on a sample of peripheral blood. The source is a woman between 18 and 29 years old with acute or convalescent COVID-19.

DNA for the CDR3: TGTGCCAGCAGTCGCGGACAGAGCTCCTACAATGAGCAGTTCTTC. Translation: CASSRGQSSYNEQFF. The chain has TRBV7-3 and TRBJ2-1, with a tentative D call TRBD1 (6 bases). This CDR3 is built from 15 residues. Germline loops: CDR1 SGHTA, CDR2 FQGTGA. V was clipped by 6 bases and J by 0 bases, with 12 bases between them.